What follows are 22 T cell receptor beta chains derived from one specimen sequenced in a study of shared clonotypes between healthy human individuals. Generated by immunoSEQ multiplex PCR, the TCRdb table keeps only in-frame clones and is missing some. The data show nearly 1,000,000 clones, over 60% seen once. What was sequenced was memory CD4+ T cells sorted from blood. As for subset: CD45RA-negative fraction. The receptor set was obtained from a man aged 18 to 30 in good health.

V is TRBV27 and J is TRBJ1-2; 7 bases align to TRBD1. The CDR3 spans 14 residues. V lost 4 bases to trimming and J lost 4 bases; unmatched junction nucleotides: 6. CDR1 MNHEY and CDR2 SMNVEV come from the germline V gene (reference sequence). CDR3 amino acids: CASSSGQAVYGYTF. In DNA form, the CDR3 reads TGTGCCAGCAGTTCCGGACAGGCCGTCTATGGCTACACCTTC.

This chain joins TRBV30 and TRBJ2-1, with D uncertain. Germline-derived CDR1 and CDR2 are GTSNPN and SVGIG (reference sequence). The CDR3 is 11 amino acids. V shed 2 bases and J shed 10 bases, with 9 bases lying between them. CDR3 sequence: CAWSIRREQFF. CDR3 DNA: TGTGCCTGGAGTATAAGGCGAGAGCAGTTCTTC.

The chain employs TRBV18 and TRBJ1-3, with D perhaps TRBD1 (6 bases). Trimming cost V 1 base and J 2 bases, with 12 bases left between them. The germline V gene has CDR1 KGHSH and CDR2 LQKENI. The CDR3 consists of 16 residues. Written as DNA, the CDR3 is TGTGCCAGCTCACCACAGGCGGGGGCTGCTGGAAACACCATATATTTT. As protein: CASSPQAGAAGNTIYF.

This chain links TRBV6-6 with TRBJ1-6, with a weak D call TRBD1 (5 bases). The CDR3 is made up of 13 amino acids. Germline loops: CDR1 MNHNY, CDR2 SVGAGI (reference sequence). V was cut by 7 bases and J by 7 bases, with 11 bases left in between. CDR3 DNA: TGTGCCAGCAAGGGGAGGGAGAATTCACCCCTCCACTTT. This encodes CASKGRENSPLHF.

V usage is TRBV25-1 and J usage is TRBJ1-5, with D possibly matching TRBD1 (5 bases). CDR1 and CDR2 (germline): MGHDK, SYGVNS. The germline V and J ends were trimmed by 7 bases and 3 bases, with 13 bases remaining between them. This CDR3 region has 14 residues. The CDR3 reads CASKDSGNNQPQHF. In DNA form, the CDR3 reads TGTGCCAGCAAGGATTCAGGGAACAATCAGCCCCAGCATTTT.

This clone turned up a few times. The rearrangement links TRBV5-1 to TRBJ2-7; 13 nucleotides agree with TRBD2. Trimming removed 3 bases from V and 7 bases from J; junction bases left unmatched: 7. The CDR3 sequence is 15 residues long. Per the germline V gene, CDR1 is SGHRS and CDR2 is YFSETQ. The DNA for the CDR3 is TGCGCCAGCAGCTCGGACCCGGGACTAGCGGGGGAGCAGTACTTC. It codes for CASSSDPGLAGEQYF.

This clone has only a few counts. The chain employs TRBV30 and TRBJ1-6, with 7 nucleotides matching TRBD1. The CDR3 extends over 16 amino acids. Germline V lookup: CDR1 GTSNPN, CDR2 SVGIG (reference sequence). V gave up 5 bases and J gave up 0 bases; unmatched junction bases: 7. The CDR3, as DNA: TGTGCCTGGTCCCAGGGGGGGAGCTCCTATAATTCACCCCTCCACTTT. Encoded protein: CAWSQGGSSYNSPLHF.

CDR3 sequence reads: CATSREVVVPTDTQYF. In DNA form, the CDR3 reads TGTGCCACCAGCAGAGAAGTGGTTGTCCCCACAGATACGCAGTATTTT. The chain recombines TRBV15 with TRBJ2-3; the D is unclear. From germline, CDR1 is LNHNV and CDR2 YYDKDF (reference sequence). The CDR3 sequence is 16 residues long. The V end was cut by 0 bases, the J end by 2 bases, with 12 bases between.

The CDR3 bases are TGTGCCAGCAGCCCGGTGGGCAGGGTAGGACCCGAAGCTTTCTTT. Amino acid sequence: CASSPVGRVGPEAFF. V gene TRBV7-2 combines with J gene TRBJ1-1; D is possibly TRBD1 (5 bases). This CDR3 spans 15 amino acids. Trimming left V 5 bases short and J 8 bases short, with 21 bases between. CDR1 and CDR2 (germline): SGHTA, FQGNSA. Together with reference TRBV7-2 and TRBJ1-1, the CDR3 gives the full variable domain: GAGVSQSPSNKVTEKGKDVELRCDPISGHTALYWYRQSLGQGLEFLIYFQGNSAPDKSGLPSDRFSAERTGGSVSTLTIQRTQQEDSAVYLCASSPVGRVGPEAFFGQGTRLTVV.

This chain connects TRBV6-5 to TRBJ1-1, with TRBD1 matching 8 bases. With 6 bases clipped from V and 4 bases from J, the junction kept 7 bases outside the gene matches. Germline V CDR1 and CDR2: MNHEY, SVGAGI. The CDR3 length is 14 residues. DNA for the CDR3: TGTGCCAGCAGCAAAATAACAGGGGGCACTGAAGCTTTCTTT. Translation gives CASSKITGGTEAFF.

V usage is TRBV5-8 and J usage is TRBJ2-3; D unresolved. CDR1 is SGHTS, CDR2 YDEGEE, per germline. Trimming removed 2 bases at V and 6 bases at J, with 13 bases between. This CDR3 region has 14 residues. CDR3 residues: CASSFSGDGDTQYF. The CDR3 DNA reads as TGTGCCAGCAGCTTTTCTGGGGATGGGGATACGCAGTATTTT.

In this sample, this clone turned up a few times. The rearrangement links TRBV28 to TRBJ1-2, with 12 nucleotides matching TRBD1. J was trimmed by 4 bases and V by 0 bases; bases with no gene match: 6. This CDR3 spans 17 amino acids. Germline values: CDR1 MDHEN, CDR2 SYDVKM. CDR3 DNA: TGTGCCAGCAGTTTATGGCACCAGGGACAGGGGGCCTATGGCTACACCTTC. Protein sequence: CASSLWHQGQGAYGYTF.

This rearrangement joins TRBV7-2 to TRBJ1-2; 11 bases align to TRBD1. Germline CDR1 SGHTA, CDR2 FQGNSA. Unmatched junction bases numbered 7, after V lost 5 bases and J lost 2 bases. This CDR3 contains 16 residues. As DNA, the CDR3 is TGTGCCAGCAGCCAGAATGGGGACAGGGGGAACTATGGCTACACCTTC. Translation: CASSQNGDRGNYGYTF.

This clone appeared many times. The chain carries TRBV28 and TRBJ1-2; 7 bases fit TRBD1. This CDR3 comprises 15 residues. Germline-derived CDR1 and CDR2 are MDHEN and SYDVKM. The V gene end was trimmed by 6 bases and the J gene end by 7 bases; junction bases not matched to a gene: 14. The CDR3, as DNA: TGTGCCAGCAGGCCCGACGGGAGGGGGCTGGGTGGCTACACCTTC. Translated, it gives CASRPDGRGLGGYTF.

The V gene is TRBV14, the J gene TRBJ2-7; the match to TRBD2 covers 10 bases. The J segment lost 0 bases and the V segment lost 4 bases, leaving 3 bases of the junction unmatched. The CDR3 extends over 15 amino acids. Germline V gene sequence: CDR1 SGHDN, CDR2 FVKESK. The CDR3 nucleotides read TGTGCCAGCAGCCTAGCGGGAGGCAGCTCCTACGAGCAGTACTTC. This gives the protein CASSLAGGSSYEQYF.

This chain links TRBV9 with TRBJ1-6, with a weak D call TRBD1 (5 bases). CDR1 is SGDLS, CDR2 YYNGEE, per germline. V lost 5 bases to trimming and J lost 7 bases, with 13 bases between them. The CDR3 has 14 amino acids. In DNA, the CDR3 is TGTGCCAGCAGTTCCGGGACTGTCAATTCACCCCTCCACTTT. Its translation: CASSSGTVNSPLHF.

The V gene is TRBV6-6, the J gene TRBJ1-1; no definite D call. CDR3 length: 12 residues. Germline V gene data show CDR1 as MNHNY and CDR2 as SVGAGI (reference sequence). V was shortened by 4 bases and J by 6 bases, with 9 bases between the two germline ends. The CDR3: CASSFSSSEAFF. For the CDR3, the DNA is TGTGCCAGCAGTTTCTCGAGCTCTGAAGCTTTCTTT.

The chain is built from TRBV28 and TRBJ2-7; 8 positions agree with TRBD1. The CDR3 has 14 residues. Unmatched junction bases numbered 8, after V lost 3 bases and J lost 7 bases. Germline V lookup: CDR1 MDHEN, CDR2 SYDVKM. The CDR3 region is CASSFWQGAREQYF. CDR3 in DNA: TGTGCCAGCAGTTTTTGGCAGGGGGCTCGGGAGCAGTACTTC.

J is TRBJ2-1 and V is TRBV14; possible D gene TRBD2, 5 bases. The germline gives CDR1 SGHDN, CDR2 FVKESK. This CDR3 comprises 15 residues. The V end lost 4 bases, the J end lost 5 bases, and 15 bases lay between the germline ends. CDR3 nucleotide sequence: TGTGCCAGCAGCCCTAATCGCGGGTACAACAATGAGCAGTTCTTC. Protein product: CASSPNRGYNNEQFF.

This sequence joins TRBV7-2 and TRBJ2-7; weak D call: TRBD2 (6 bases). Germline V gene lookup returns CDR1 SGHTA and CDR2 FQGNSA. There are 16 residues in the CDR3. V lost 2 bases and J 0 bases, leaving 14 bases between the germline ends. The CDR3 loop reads CASSLRGGASSYEQYF. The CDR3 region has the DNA TGTGCCAGCAGCTTACGTGGCGGGGCTTCCTCCTACGAGCAGTACTTC.

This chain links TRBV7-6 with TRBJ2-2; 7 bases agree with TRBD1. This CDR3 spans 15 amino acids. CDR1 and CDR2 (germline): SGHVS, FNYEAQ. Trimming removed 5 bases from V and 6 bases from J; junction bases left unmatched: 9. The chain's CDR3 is CASSISGTAPGELFF. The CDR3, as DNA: TGTGCCAGCAGCATATCCGGGACAGCACCCGGGGAGCTGTTTTTT.

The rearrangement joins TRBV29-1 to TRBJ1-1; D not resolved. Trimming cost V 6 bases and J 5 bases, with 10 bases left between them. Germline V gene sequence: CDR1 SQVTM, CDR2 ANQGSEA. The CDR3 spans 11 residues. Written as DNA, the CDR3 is TGCAGCGTCGCGGACGGGACTGAAGCTTTCTTT. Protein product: CSVADGTEAFF.